This T cell receptor (beta chain) was sequenced in a study of lymphopenia after photon versus proton radiotherapy (dated by TCRdb to about 2019). Looking at the study overall: The immunological effects of photon versus proton radiation therapy were compared in patients with gastrointestinal tumors who developed high-grade lymphopenia. The study was designed to characterize how the impact on the immune system differs between the two radiation modalities. The roughly 18 patients in the cohort had gastrointestinal tumors, were treated with either photon or proton therapy, and subsequently developed lymphopenia. The paper as a whole reports these results and caveats: The authors looked at the survival association only in patients who died, and they framed better survival with proton therapy as a possibility rather than a demonstrated result. After the lymphocyte count nadir, repertoires from photon-treated patients showed oligoclonal expansion, particularly of CD8+ Temra cells, and this expansion drove the decline in diversity. During treatment, patients who received photon therapy lost naive T cells and TCR diversity and gained effector/memory populations, whereas patients who received proton therapy remained relatively stable. Among patients across the cohort who died, overall survival time showed an inverse correlation with a larger post-nadir drop in TCR diversity.

The CDR3 numbers 15 residues from cysteine through phenylalanine. Of all the DNA, just the CDR3 is kept, 45 bases in frame from base 1. V and J lose 9 bases and 0 bases, and a span of 15 bases separates them. The germline V gene encodes CDR1 WNHNN and CDR2 SYGVQD (reference sequence). Library prep was done by the immunoSEQ multiplex PCR assay. Alongside multiparametric flow cytometry, deep sequencing of rearranged TCR beta loci was used to profile the T cell repertoires. Sourced from immuneACCESS, this table was stored by TCRdb with only in-frame sequences that have V and J called. A share of the clones is absent; for the studies checked, an unresolved V gene accounts for under half, and the remainder has no known explanation. The sample contains 150,000 or so clones, around 85% of them found a single time. The ten largest clones add up to around 4.6% of the sample. With respect to this clone: Which antigen it targets is not known. Base quality data are lacking; no much larger clone is found one base away.

The V gene is TRBV10-1 and the J gene is TRBJ2-1; the D element might be TRBD1 or TRBD2, as each aligns at 5 bases. This specimen was peripheral blood, taken from a patient treated with photon-based radiotherapy. This TCR was recovered from a man between 50 and 59 years old with gastric cancer. The DNA reads TGCGCCAGTAGCCGGGACCTTAGCTCCTACAATGAGCAGTTCTTC. Its coded protein is CASSRDLSSYNEQFF.